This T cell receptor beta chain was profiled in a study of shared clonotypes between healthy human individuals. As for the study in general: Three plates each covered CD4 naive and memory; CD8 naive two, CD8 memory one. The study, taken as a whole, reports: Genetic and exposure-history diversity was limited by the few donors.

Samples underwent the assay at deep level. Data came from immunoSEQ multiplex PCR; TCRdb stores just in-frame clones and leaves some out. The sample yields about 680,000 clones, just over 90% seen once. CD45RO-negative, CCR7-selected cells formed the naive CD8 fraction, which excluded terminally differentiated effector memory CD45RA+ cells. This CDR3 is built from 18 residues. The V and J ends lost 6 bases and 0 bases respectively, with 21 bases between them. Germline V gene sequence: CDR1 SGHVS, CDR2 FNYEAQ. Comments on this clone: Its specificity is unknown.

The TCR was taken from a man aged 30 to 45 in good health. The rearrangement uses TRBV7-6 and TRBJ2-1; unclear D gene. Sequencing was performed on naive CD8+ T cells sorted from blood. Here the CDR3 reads CASRRSASTASSYNEQFF. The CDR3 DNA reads TGTGCCAGCAGACGAAGCGCCAGCACAGCCAGCTCCTACAATGAGCAGTTCTTC.